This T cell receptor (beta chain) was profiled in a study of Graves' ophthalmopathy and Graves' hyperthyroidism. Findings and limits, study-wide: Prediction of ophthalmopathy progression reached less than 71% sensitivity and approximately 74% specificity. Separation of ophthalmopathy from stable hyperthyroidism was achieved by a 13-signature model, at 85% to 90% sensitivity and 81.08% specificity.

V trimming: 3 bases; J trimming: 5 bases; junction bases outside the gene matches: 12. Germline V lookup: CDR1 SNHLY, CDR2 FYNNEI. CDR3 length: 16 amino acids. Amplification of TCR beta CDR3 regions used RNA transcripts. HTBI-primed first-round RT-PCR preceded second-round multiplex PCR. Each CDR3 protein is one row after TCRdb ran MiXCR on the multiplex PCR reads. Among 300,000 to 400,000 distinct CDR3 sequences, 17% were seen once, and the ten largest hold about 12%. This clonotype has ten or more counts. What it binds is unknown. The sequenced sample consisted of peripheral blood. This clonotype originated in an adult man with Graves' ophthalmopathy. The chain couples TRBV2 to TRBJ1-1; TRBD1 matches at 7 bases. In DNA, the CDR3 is TGTGCCAGCAGTGATTACGGCAGGGGGTTGCGGACTGAAGCTTTCTTT. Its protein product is CASSDYGRGLRTEAFF.